The present TCR beta chain was sequenced within a study of control samples from healthy donors and cancer patients. CDR1 is MNHEY and CDR2 is SVGAGI in the germline V gene. The CDR3 has 15 amino acids. Deletions cut 2 bases from V and 4 bases from J, with 9 bases between. The table came from immunoSEQ multiplex PCR; TCRdb's copy has only in-frame clones and leaves some out. The sample yields approximately 130,000 clones, more than 75% seen once. This chain uses TRBV6-5 with TRBJ2-6, with D possibly being TRBD1 (6 bases). The TCR originated in a man aged 40-50 years in good health. The sequenced sample consisted of blood. CDR3 nucleotide sequence: TGTGCCAGCAGTTACAAGGGGGTAGGGGCCAACGTCCTGACTTTC. Translation gives CASSYKGVGANVLTF.